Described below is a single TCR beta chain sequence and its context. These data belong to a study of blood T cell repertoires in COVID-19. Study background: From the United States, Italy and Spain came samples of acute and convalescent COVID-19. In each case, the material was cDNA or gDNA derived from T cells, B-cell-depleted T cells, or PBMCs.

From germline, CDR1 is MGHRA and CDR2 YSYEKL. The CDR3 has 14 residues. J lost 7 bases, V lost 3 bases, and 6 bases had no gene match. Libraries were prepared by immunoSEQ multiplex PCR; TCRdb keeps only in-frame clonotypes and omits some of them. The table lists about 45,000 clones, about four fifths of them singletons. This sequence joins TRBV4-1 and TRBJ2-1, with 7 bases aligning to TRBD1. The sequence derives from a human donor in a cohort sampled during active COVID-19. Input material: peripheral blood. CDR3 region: CASSHLTGENEQFF. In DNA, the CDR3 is TGCGCCAGCAGCCACCTCACAGGGGAGAATGAGCAGTTCTTC.